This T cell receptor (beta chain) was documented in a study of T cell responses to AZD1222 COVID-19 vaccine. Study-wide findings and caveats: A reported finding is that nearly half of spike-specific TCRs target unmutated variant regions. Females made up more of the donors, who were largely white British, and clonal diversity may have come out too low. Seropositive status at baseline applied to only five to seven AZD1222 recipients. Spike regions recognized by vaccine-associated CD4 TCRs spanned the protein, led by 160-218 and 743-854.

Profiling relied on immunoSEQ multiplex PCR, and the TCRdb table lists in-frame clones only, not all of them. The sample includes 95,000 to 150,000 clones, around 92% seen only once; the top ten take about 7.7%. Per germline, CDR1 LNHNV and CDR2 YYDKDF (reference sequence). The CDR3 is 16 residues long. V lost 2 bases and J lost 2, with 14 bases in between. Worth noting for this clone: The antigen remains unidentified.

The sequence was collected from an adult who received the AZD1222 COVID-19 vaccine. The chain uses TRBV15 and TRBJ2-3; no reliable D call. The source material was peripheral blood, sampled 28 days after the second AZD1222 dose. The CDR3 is CATSRSIGVVTDTQYF. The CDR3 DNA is TGTGCCACCAGCAGATCAATCGGAGTCGTCACAGATACGCAGTATTTT.